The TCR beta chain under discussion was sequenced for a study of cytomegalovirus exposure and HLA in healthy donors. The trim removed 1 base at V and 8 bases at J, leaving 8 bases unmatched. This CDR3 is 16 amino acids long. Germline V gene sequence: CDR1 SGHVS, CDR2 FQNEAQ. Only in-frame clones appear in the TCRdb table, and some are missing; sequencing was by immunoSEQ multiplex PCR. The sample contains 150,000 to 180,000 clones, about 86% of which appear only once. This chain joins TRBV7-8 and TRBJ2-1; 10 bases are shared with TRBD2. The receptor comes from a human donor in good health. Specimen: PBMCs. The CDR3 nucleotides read TGTGCCAGCAGCTTAGGGACTAGCGGTATTATCGATGAGCAGTTCTTC. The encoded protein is CASSLGTSGIIDEQFF.